Shown below are 7 T cell receptor beta chains from a single sample sequenced in a study of T cell repertoires in cytomegalovirus infection. From the reads, TCRdb called clonotypes with MiXCR, one entry per CDR3 protein. Among approximately 400,000 distinct CDR3 sequences listed, 30% to 40% were seen once. The sample consisted of PBMCs. Every receptor here comes from a human donor in good health (CMV status not recorded). Some clones in this sample may be carry-over from other donors' samples.

Notes on this clonotype: A much bigger clone sits one base away, suggesting this may be a read error. This chain links TRBV12-3 or TRBV12-4 with TRBJ2-7; a weak D match, TRBD1 (5 bases). V shed 6 bases and J shed 5 bases, with 17 bases lying between them. The CDR3 covers 14 residues. CDR3 in amino acids: CASSDPDTSNEQYF. The DNA for the CDR3 is TGTGCCAGCAGCGACCCGGACACTTCTAACGAGCAGTACTTC.

With respect to this clonotype: Since a much larger clone is just one base distant, this may be a read error. The chain joins TRBV7-2 to TRBJ1-5; 7 bases are shared with TRBD1. With 7 bases clipped from V and 6 bases from J, the junction kept 12 bases outside the gene matches. This CDR3 spans 15 amino acids. Germline V gives CDR1 SGHTA, CDR2 FQGNSA. This chain's CDR3 is CASTESAGGGQPQHF. Here the CDR3 DNA reads TGTGCCAGCACAGAGTCGGCAGGGGGGGGTCAGCCCCAGCATTTT.

Many counts were recorded for this clonotype. The V call is TRBV7-6, the J call TRBJ2-5; 8 nucleotides align to TRBD2. This CDR3 contains 15 residues. Trimming removed 5 bases from V and 5 bases from J; junction bases left unmatched: 10. Germline lookup yields CDR1 SGHVS and CDR2 FNYEAQ. For the CDR3, the DNA is TGTGCCAGCAGCCCCCCGGGACTAGGGTTGGAGACCCAGTACTTC. Its translation is CASSPPGLGLETQYF.

The rearrangement uses TRBV6-1 and TRBJ1-1, with D perhaps TRBD1 (6 bases). Germline loops: CDR1 MNHNS, CDR2 SASEGT. Trimming pared 4 bases from V and 3 bases from J, leaving 15 bases between. The CDR3 has 15 residues. In nucleotides, the CDR3 is TGTGCCAGCAGTGGGACAGCTGCCTGGGACACTGAAGCTTTCTTT. Translating gives CASSGTAAWDTEAFF.

Many counts were recorded for this clonotype. CDR3 DNA: TGTGCCAGCACCCAGGGGCAGACATTATACACCGGGGAGCTGTTTTTT. It codes for CASTQGQTLYTGELFF. The J gene is TRBJ2-2, the V gene TRBV6-5, with D tentatively TRBD1 (6 bases). Trimming stripped 7 bases from V and 3 bases from J, with 18 bases between. The germline V gene has CDR1 MNHEY and CDR2 SVGAGI. The CDR3 totals 16 residues.

The rearrangement uses TRBV7-2 and TRBJ1-2; a weak D match, TRBD1 (5 bases). Germline V lookup: CDR1 SGHTA, CDR2 FQGNSA. This CDR3 is built from 14 residues. The germline V and J ends were trimmed by 4 bases and 4 bases, with 13 bases remaining between them. The CDR3 loop reads CASSWADGTYGYTF. DNA for the CDR3: TGTGCCAGCAGCTGGGCAGACGGGACCTATGGCTACACCTTC.

Only a few counts were recorded for this clonotype. The chain uses TRBV6-6 and TRBJ2-2; TRBD1 matches at 8 bases. Germline assignment: CDR1 MNHNY and CDR2 SVGAGI (reference sequence). The CDR3 covers 13 residues. The CDR3 DNA sequence: TGTGCTTGTTCCAGGGGGCTCGGCGGGGAGCTGTTTTTT. It specifies CACSRGLGGELFF.